A selection of T cell receptor beta chains follows, all from one sample in a study of shared clonotypes between healthy human individuals. Libraries were prepared by immunoSEQ multiplex PCR; TCRdb keeps only in-frame clonotypes and omits some of them. Altogether around 95,000 clones are present, less than 80% being singletons, with the ten largest covering over 35%. Material: memory CD8+ T cells sorted from blood. Receptors were obtained from a man aged 30 to 39 in good health. The CDR3 runs from the conserved cysteine through the conserved F or W. Each record gives: D gene, V gene, clone size, J gene, CDR3 DNA, CDR3 protein. A D gene is named only where the DNA matches it firmly. Only some rows state a clone size, as once, few, many or a class for expanded clones.

d_call: .; v_call: TRBV28; clone_size: once; j_call: TRBJ1-1; cdr3_nt: TGTGCCAGCAGTTTACTGGGTGGGGGCGGAAACACTGAAGCTTTCTTT; cdr3_aa: CASSLLGGGGNTEAFF
d_call: TRBD2; v_call: TRBV10-1; clone_size: .; j_call: TRBJ2-1; cdr3_nt: TGCGCCAGCAGTCTAGGACTAGCGGGAGGGGCGTCATACAATGAGCAGTTCTTC; cdr3_aa: CASSLGLAGGASYNEQFF
d_call: TRBD2; v_call: TRBV28; clone_size: .; j_call: TRBJ2-2; cdr3_nt: TGTGCCAGCAGAAAAGGACAGTTAAAGCGGGGGGCGAACACCGGGGAGCTGTTTTTT; cdr3_aa: CASRKGQLKRGANTGELFF
d_call: .; v_call: TRBV9; clone_size: .; j_call: TRBJ2-1; cdr3_nt: TGTGCCAGCAGCCCAGGTTCCTACAATGAGCAGTTCTTC; cdr3_aa: CASSPGSYNEQFF
d_call: TRBD1; v_call: TRBV27; clone_size: few; j_call: TRBJ2-1; cdr3_nt: TGTGCCAGCAGGAGAACGAATAGGGACAGGGTTTTGAATGAGCAGTTCTTC; cdr3_aa: CASRRTNRDRVLNEQFF
d_call: TRBD1; v_call: TRBV27; clone_size: few; j_call: TRBJ2-3; cdr3_nt: TGTGCCAGCAGTTCTTGGACAGGGCCGACAGATACGCAGTATTTT; cdr3_aa: CASSSWTGPTDTQYF
d_call: .; v_call: TRBV29-1; clone_size: .; j_call: TRBJ1-5; cdr3_nt: TGCAGCGTCGGAGGTGGAAATCAGCCCCAGCATTTT; cdr3_aa: CSVGGGNQPQHF
d_call: TRBD2; v_call: TRBV10-2; clone_size: .; j_call: TRBJ2-7; cdr3_nt: TGCGCCAGCAGTGAGGGCCTAGCGGAAAACTACGAGCAGTACTTC; cdr3_aa: CASSEGLAENYEQYF
d_call: .; v_call: TRBV30; clone_size: .; j_call: TRBJ1-5; cdr3_nt: TGTGCCTGGAGTTCCGGAAATAGCAATCAGCCCCAGCATTTT; cdr3_aa: CAWSSGNSNQPQHF
d_call: TRBD1; v_call: TRBV7-9; clone_size: .; j_call: TRBJ2-3; cdr3_nt: TGTGCCAGCAGTCCCCTGACAGGGTTTGGCACAGATACGCAGTATTTT; cdr3_aa: CASSPLTGFGTDTQYF
d_call: .; v_call: TRBV11-2; clone_size: .; j_call: TRBJ2-1; cdr3_nt: TGTGCCAGCAGCTCCGGTAGAGTCGATGAGCAGTTCTTC; cdr3_aa: CASSSGRVDEQFF
d_call: .; v_call: TRBV28; clone_size: .; j_call: TRBJ2-6; cdr3_nt: TGTGCCAGCTGGGCAGGGTTTAGGGCTGGGGCCAACGTCCTGACTTTC; cdr3_aa: CASWAGFRAGANVLTF
d_call: .; v_call: TRBV4-3; clone_size: .; j_call: TRBJ2-7; cdr3_nt: TGCGCCAGCAGCCAAGAGCGGTGGGCAGGCTACGAGCAGTACTTC; cdr3_aa: CASSQERWAGYEQYF
d_call: .; v_call: TRBV6-1; clone_size: .; j_call: TRBJ2-7; cdr3_nt: TGTGCCAGCAGGGACAACACCTACGAGCAGTACTTC; cdr3_aa: CASRDNTYEQYF
d_call: TRBD2; v_call: TRBV2; clone_size: .; j_call: TRBJ2-7; cdr3_nt: TGTGCCAGCGCCGTGACAGCGGGGGACTACGAGCAGTACTTC; cdr3_aa: CASAVTAGDYEQYF
d_call: .; v_call: TRBV6-1; clone_size: .; j_call: TRBJ2-7; cdr3_nt: TGTGCCAGCAGTGAAGCGCAAGGCGGATCCTACGAGCAGTACTTC; cdr3_aa: CASSEAQGGSYEQYF
d_call: .; v_call: TRBV7-8; clone_size: many; j_call: TRBJ2-7; cdr3_nt: TGTGCCAGCAGCTTATACGGCTCATGGCCTGCCTTC; cdr3_aa: CASSLYGSWPAF
d_call: TRBD2; v_call: TRBV11-3; clone_size: .; j_call: TRBJ2-1; cdr3_nt: TGTGCCAGCAGCCGGACTAGCGGGAGTAGGAATGAGCAGTTCTTC; cdr3_aa: CASSRTSGSRNEQFF
d_call: .; v_call: TRBV7-2; clone_size: .; j_call: TRBJ2-7; cdr3_nt: TGTGCCAGCAGCTTAGGGACTTACGAGCAGTACTTC; cdr3_aa: CASSLGTYEQYF
d_call: .; v_call: TRBV28; clone_size: .; j_call: TRBJ2-7; cdr3_nt: TGTGCCAGCAGTTTAGCAGGGACGGCCTACGAGCAGTACTTC; cdr3_aa: CASSLAGTAYEQYF
d_call: .; v_call: TRBV11-1; clone_size: .; j_call: TRBJ2-7; cdr3_nt: TGTGCCAGCAGCTATCGGTCGCAGGGGAATTGGGCCGAGCAGTACTTC; cdr3_aa: CASSYRSQGNWAEQYF
d_call: .; v_call: TRBV20-1; clone_size: .; j_call: TRBJ2-3; cdr3_nt: TGCAGTGCCCTCTATGGTACGCAGTATTTT; cdr3_aa: CSALYGTQYF
d_call: .; v_call: TRBV5-8; clone_size: .; j_call: TRBJ2-6; cdr3_nt: TGTGCCAGCAGCTTGGTTAGGGGCCTCTCTGGGGCCAACGTCCTGACTTTC; cdr3_aa: CASSLVRGLSGANVLTF
d_call: .; v_call: TRBV19; clone_size: few; j_call: TRBJ1-5; cdr3_nt: TGTGCCAGTAAGGGCAGTCCTAGGCAGCCCCAGCATTTT; cdr3_aa: CASKGSPRQPQHF
d_call: TRBD1; v_call: TRBV29-1; clone_size: many; j_call: TRBJ1-2; cdr3_nt: TGCAGCCCATCGACAGGGCGGGTCTATGGCTACACCTTC; cdr3_aa: CSPSTGRVYGYTF
d_call: TRBD2; v_call: TRBV4-3; clone_size: few; j_call: TRBJ2-7; cdr3_nt: TGCGCCAGCAGCCAAGAGGGTCTAGCGGGGACCTACGAGCAGTACTTC; cdr3_aa: CASSQEGLAGTYEQYF
d_call: .; v_call: TRBV6-6; clone_size: .; j_call: TRBJ2-7; cdr3_nt: TGTGCCAGCAGTTACTCGGCAGAACCTCGAAACGAGCAGTACTTC; cdr3_aa: CASSYSAEPRNEQYF
d_call: .; v_call: TRBV5-4; clone_size: .; j_call: TRBJ2-7; cdr3_nt: TGTGCCAGCAGCTTCGGACCCGGAGGGAACGAGCAGTACTTC; cdr3_aa: CASSFGPGGNEQYF
d_call: TRBD2; v_call: TRBV5-6; clone_size: .; j_call: TRBJ2-5; cdr3_nt: TGTGCCAGCAGCTCCTGGGGGACTAGCATTGAGACCCAGTACTTC; cdr3_aa: CASSSWGTSIETQYF